This T cell receptor (beta chain) was recorded in a study of early T cells in non-severe SARS-CoV-2 infection. Background on the study: Investigators sequenced bulk RNA drawn from unsorted whole blood, and chains remained unpaired.

Note on this clonotype: Its antigen is unknown.

General observations from the study: A preference for anti-spike CD8 responses marked VDJdb matching, which missed private and CD4 specificities.

Individual cDNA molecules were tagged with unique molecular identifiers, the study reported. In TCRdb, the 5' RACE reads were re-called with MiXCR into one record per CDR3 protein. The sample lists tens of thousands of distinct CDR3 sequences; about 9.8% were seen once. Germline V gives CDR1 LGHNA, CDR2 YNFKEQ. V shed 0 bases and J shed 4 bases, with 6 bases lying between them. There are 13 residues in the CDR3. The J gene is TRBJ2-5, the V gene TRBV4-2, with D possibly matching TRBD1 (5 bases). The sequence came from an adult who was a healthcare worker with PCR-confirmed SARS-CoV-2 infection or an uninfected control (not recorded which). Sample: whole blood. CDR3 sequence reads: CASSQDRAETQYF. The CDR3 region has the DNA TGTGCCAGCAGCCAAGACAGGGCAGAGACCCAGTACTTC.